This T cell receptor beta chain was retrieved from a study of read filtering for tumor transcriptome and immune sequencing. The wider study: Transcriptome libraries were built from DNase-treated RNA. RNA-seq yielded only roughly 85 to 1,400 TCR reads, IR-seq about 4.05 to 11 million.

This library used about 360 ng RNA and molecular barcoded adaptors spanning alpha/delta and beta/gamma chains. TCRdb itself ran the reads through MiXCR, one entry per CDR3 protein. The sample records tens of thousands of distinct CDR3 sequences, roughly a fifth being singletons. The germline V gene has CDR1 SNHLY and CDR2 FYNNEI. V gave up 6 bases and J gave up 13 bases, with 25 bases separating them. CDR3 length equals 15 residues. Findings and caveats of the study: The CD138-negative fraction was mixed bone marrow immune cells, not pure T cells.

A note on this clonotype: The target antigen is unknown.

The clonotype originates from a donor older than 35 with multiple myeloma. Sample: a population of CD138-negative cells sorted from bone marrow. V usage is TRBV2 and J usage is TRBJ2-4, with D possibly called TRBD1 or TRBD2 (5 bases each). Written as DNA, the CDR3 is TGTGCCAGCAGCGCCGGTTTCGGGCCCCGGGGACGGCAGTACTTC. Amino acids: CASSAGFGPRGRQYF.